Presented here are 24 T cell receptor beta chains from one specimen sequenced in a study of tumor-infiltrating lymphocytes in primary liver carcinoma. RNA isolated from unsorted whole blood supplied the blood RNA, with germline DNA also extracted. The researchers produced TCR beta cDNA from around 0.5 ug total RNA with a constant-region primer. Libraries covering TCR beta were generated through three nested multiplex PCR rounds (using a slightly modified ARM-PCR). The opening two PCR rounds, about 10 cycles each, paired TRBV1-TRBV30 forward primers with a C-beta reverse primer. Each CDR3 protein is one row after TCRdb ran MiXCR on the multiplex PCR reads. The table shows about 200,000 distinct CDR3 sequences, with about 61% occurring only once. Sequencing was carried out using peripheral blood. Source of these receptors: a woman aged 55-70 years with primary liver carcinoma and hepatitis B virus infection.

The chain links TRBV11-2 to TRBJ2-1, with D possibly matching TRBD1 (6 bases). CDR3 length: 15 amino acids. Germline CDR1 reads SGHAT; CDR2 reads FQNNGV. V shed 1 base and J shed 5 bases, with 12 bases lying between them. CDR3: CASSLGGGDNNEQFF. CDR3 coding DNA: TGTGCCAGCAGCTTAGGGGGTGGGGACAACAATGAGCAGTTCTTC.

Note on this clonotype: One end of the junction does not line up with germline, which may come from a read error. V gene TRBV11-2 combines with J gene TRBJ1-2; TRBD1 agrees at 8 bases. The CDR3 is 13 amino acids. CDR1 SGHAT and CDR2 FQNNGV come from the germline V gene. CDR3 sequence (DNA): TGTGCCAGCAGACCGGACAGGGCCTATGGCTATACCTTC. Its protein product is CASRPDRAYGYTF. Full variable domain (missing parts from reference TRBV11-2 and TRBJ1-2): EAGVAQSPRYKIIEKRQSVAFWCNPISGHATLYWYQQILGQGPKLLIQFQNNGVVDDSQLPKDRFSAERLKGVDSTLKIQPAKLEDSAVYLCASRPDRAYGYTFGSGTRLTVV.

This clonotype was found many times. The V call is TRBV12-5, the J call TRBJ2-1, with D unresolved. The germline V gene has CDR1 LGHNT and CDR2 FRNRAP. The CDR3 sequence is 11 residues long. V was shortened by 7 bases and J by 4 bases, with 5 bases between the two germline ends. The CDR3 region has the DNA TGTGCTAGTGACTCATACAATGAGCAGTTCTTC. As protein: CASDSYNEQFF.

This clonotype was found once. At one of its ends the junction is not consistent with the germline gene, which may arise from a read error. V gene TRBV7-8 combines with J gene TRBJ2-7; 12 bases are shared with TRBD2. The CDR3 runs to 14 residues. Germline V CDR1 and CDR2: SGHVS, FQNEAQ. The CDR3 DNA is TGTGCCGGCAGCCGGACTAGCGGGATGTACGAGCAGTACTTC. Its protein is CAGSRTSGMYEQYF.

The V gene is TRBV28, the J gene TRBJ1-2; D uncertain. The CDR3 consists of 12 residues. The V end lost 5 bases, the J end lost 4 bases, and 8 bases lay between the germline ends. Germline V gene sequence: CDR1 MDHEN, CDR2 SYDVKM. CDR3 DNA sequence: TGTGCCAGCAGTCTCCGGTTCTATGGCTACACCTTC. Translating gives CASSLRFYGYTF.

On this clonotype itself: Being one base from a much bigger clone, this may be a read error. This chain joins TRBV6-5 and TRBJ2-2; TRBD2 might be the D (5 bases). CDR1 is MNHEY, CDR2 SVGAGI, per germline. CDR3 length: 15 amino acids. The CDR3 is CASSILDPGTGELIF. The CDR3 DNA sequence: TGTGCCAGCAGTATCCTCGACCCCGGAACCGGGGAGCTGATTTTT.

This clonotype was observed a few times. The rearrangement joins TRBV12-3 or TRBV12-4 to TRBJ2-1; 11 bases match TRBD2. CDR3 length: 17 residues. The V and J ends lost 5 bases and 0 bases, in that order; junction bases with no gene match: 6. The CDR3 nucleotides are TGTGCCAGCAGTCCCGGACTAGCGGGCAGCTCCTACAATGAGCAGTTCTTC. It specifies CASSPGLAGSSYNEQFF.

The V and J genes are TRBV11-2 and TRBJ1-1, with D uncertain. CDR3 size: 15 residues. V was clipped by 1 base and J by 3 bases, with 12 bases between them. Germline CDR1 and CDR2: SGHAT and FQNNGV. CDR3 nucleotides: TGTGCCAGCAGCTTAGGAGGAAGGAGAGACACTGAAGCTTTCTTT. Translated: CASSLGGRRDTEAFF. Full variable domain (missing parts from reference TRBV11-2 and TRBJ1-1): EAGVAQSPRYKIIEKRQSVAFWCNPISGHATLYWYQQILGQGPKLLIQFQNNGVVDDSQLPKDRFSAERLKGVDSTLKIQPAKLEDSAVYLCASSLGGRRDTEAFFGQGTRLTVV.

To note about this clonotype: This sequence may be a read error, since a much larger clone differs from it by one base. This chain links TRBV6-5 with TRBJ1-4, with D possibly being TRBD1 (5 bases). V lost 0 bases and J lost 1, with 6 bases in between. CDR1 is MNHEY, CDR2 SVGAGI, per germline. The CDR3 has 15 amino acids. The CDR3 nucleotides read TGTGCCAGCAGTTACTCGGGGGGAACTAATGAAAAACTGTTTTTT. It specifies CASSYSGGTNEKLFF.

The count of this clonotype is one. The junction shows a germline mismatch at one end, possibly a read error. J is TRBJ2-6 and V is TRBV12-3 or TRBV12-4; tentatively, D is TRBD2 (6 bases). The CDR3 length is 18 residues. Written as DNA, the CDR3 is TGTGCCAGCAGTTTCCATTCCGGGGGTGTGGCTGGGGCCAATGTCCTGACTTTC. It encodes CASSFHSGGVAGANVLTF.

Regarding this clonotype: Since the CDR3 does not end with the conserved phenylalanine or tryptophan, this likely comes from a read error. The chain links TRBV11-2 to TRBJ1-5; D gene uncertain. CDR1 and CDR2 from the germline V gene are SGHAT and FQNNGV. V lost 6 bases to trimming and J lost 6 bases, with 12 bases between them. The CDR3 extends over 13 amino acids. CDR3 residues: CASSHLQGQPQHI. CDR3 sequence (DNA): TGTGCCAGCAGTCACTTACAAGGTCAGCCCCAGCATATT.

This clonotype has just a few counts. The chain joins TRBV7-9 to TRBJ1-2; possible D gene TRBD1, 5 bases. Germline assignment: CDR1 SEHNR and CDR2 FQNEAQ (reference sequence). The ends were cut back, 1 base at V and 1 base at J, with 10 bases in the middle. This CDR3 is 15 amino acids long. CDR3 sequence reads: CASSLGAGRNYGYTF. CDR3 bases: TGTGCCAGCAGCTTAGGGGCAGGGCGTAACTATGGCTACACCTTC.

Points on this clonotype: The junction and the germline gene differ at one end; a read error may be behind it. The CDR3 here is CASSPRPGYSDTQFF. Written as DNA, the CDR3 is TGTGCCAGCAGTCCTCGGCCGGGTTACAGTGATACGCAGTTTTTT. The rearrangement joins TRBV6-4 to TRBJ2-3; D unresolved. The V gene's germline CDR1 is MRHNA and CDR2 SNTAGT. The CDR3 runs 15 residues.

On this clonotype itself: This may come from a read error, since a much larger clone is one base off. This rearrangement joins TRBV6-1 to TRBJ2-5; D is unclear. V was trimmed by 8 bases and J by 2 bases, leaving 12 bases between them. Germline values: CDR1 MNHNS, CDR2 SASEGT. The CDR3 is 13 amino acids. The DNA of the CDR3 is TGTGCCAGCGCCGACACAGAACAAGAGACCCAGTACTTC. Protein product: CASADTEQETQYF.

This chain uses TRBV28 with TRBJ1-2, with TRBD1 matching over 8 bases. This CDR3 has 16 amino acids. V trimming: 6 bases; J trimming: 0 bases; junction bases outside the gene matches: 9. In germline, CDR1 is MDHEN, CDR2 SYDVKM. The CDR3 spells CASRPTGARPNYGYTF. The CDR3 nucleotides read TGTGCCAGCAGGCCGACAGGGGCGCGCCCTAACTATGGCTACACCTTC.

The chain links TRBV11-1 to TRBJ1-1; D is ambiguous. Trimming cost V 4 bases and J 12 bases, with 21 bases left between them. Germline V gives CDR1 SGHAT, CDR2 FQDESV (reference sequence). The CDR3 runs 14 residues. The CDR3 DNA reads TGTGCCAGCAGCTCCTCCAAGGTGAACACTAAAACTTTCTTT. As protein: CASSSSKVNTKTFF.

Remarks on this clonotype: Possible read error: a much larger clone is one base away. This rearrangement joins TRBV30 to TRBJ2-2; D might be TRBD1 (6 bases). With 1 base removed from V and 3 bases from J, the gap between germline ends came to 12 bases. This CDR3 region has 15 residues. Germline CDR1 reads GTSNPN; CDR2 reads SVGIG (reference sequence). CDR3 DNA: TGTGCCTGGAGTGATGACAGGTCGGACACCGGGGAGCTGTTTTTT. Its translation: CAWSDDRSDTGELFF.

J is TRBJ1-2 and V is TRBV24-1; 12 nucleotides match TRBD1. The CDR3 contains 14 residues. Trimming cost V 4 bases and J 7 bases; bases outside gene matches: 3. The germline V gene encodes CDR1 KGHDR and CDR2 SFDVKD. CDR3 sequence reads: CATSEGQGAVGYTF. The CDR3 region has the DNA TGTGCCACCAGTGAGGGACAGGGGGCGGTTGGCTACACCTTC.

With regard to this clonotype: With a much larger clone just one base away, this may be a read error. The rearrangement uses TRBV6-5 and TRBJ2-2, with D perhaps being TRBD1 or TRBD2 (5 bases each). Germline CDR1 MNHEY, CDR2 SVGAGI. Between the trimmed V and J ends, which lost 8 bases and 3 bases, there was a span of 16 bases. The CDR3 runs 15 residues. The CDR3 DNA follows: TGTGCCAGCTGTAAGGGACGCCTAGACACCGGGGAGCTGTTTTTT. This translates into CASCKGRLDTGELFF.

Written as DNA, the CDR3 is TGCGCCAGCAGCTCGGGACAGGCCTACAATGAGCAGTTCTTC. Translation: CASSSGQAYNEQFF. The chain recombines TRBV5-1 with TRBJ2-1; TRBD1 matches at 8 bases. The length of the CDR3 is 14 residues. Germline-derived CDR1 and CDR2 are SGHRS and YFSETQ. The ends lost 3 bases at V and 2 bases at J; junction bases unmatched: 1. Variable domain in full (rest from reference TRBV5-1 and TRBJ2-1): KAGVTQTPRYLIKTRGQQVTLSCSPISGHRSVSWYQQTPGQGLQFLFEYFSETQRNKGNFPGRFSGRQFSNSRSEMNVSTLELGDSALYLCASSSGQAYNEQFFGPGTRLTVL.

This clonotype came up many times. The chain joins TRBV28 to TRBJ2-7, with D possibly being TRBD2 (5 bases). From germline, CDR1 is MDHEN and CDR2 SYDVKM. Trimming cost V 6 bases and J 1 base, with 13 bases left between them. The CDR3 length is 14 residues. This CDR3 reads CASRSSSGSYEQYF. CDR3 DNA: TGTGCCAGCAGATCTTCTTCGGGATCCTACGAGCAGTACTTC. Full variable domain (remainder filled in from reference TRBV28 and TRBJ2-7): DVKVTQSSRYLVKRTGEKVFLECVQDMDHENMFWYRQDPGLGLRLIYFSYDVKMKEKGDIPEGYSVSREKKERFSLILESASTNQTSMYLCASRSSSGSYEQYFGPGTRLTVT.

Worth noting for this clonotype: The conserved closing phenylalanine or tryptophan is absent in this CDR3, likely reflecting a read error. The chain is built from TRBV5-1 and TRBJ2-5; no firm D call. Germline V lookup: CDR1 SGHRS, CDR2 YFSETQ. The CDR3 spans 14 residues. The V gene lost 2 bases and the J gene lost 2 bases, with 10 bases spanning the gap. CDR3 DNA: TGCGCCAGCAGCTTTGGAGAACTACAAGAGACCCAGTACTAC. This codes for CASSFGELQETQYY.

This clonotype was recorded many times. This rearrangement joins TRBV12-3 or TRBV12-4 to TRBJ2-7; D is uncertain. The CDR3 length is 13 residues. Trimming cost V 2 bases and J 6 bases, with 11 bases left between them. In DNA form, the CDR3 reads TGTGCCAGCAGTTTATCCCTAGTTCTCGAGCAGTACTTC. Translating it yields CASSLSLVLEQYF.

To note about this clonotype: With a much larger clone just one base away, this may be a read error. This CDR3 fails to terminate in the conserved phenylalanine or tryptophan, so it likely reflects a read error. The DNA is omitted, as the CDR3 cannot be located on it reliably, and the CDR3 follows TCRdb's listing. The chain links TRBV5-5 to TRBJ1-2; the DNA was not compared with TRBD1, the D call given in the table. Germline CDR1 reads SGHKS; CDR2 reads YYEKEE (reference sequence). The CDR3 is 11 amino acids in total, end residues counted. CDR3 sequence reads: CASSTTGNPFL.